This is a list of T cell receptor beta chains from one sample in a study of chemoradiotherapy in HPV16-positive cancers. Assay used: immunoSEQ multiplex PCR; TCRdb lists only in-frame clones, some missing. The table lists some 5,600 clones, 70% to 85% of them singletons. Sequenced here: tumor tissue, sampled from a patient who underwent chemoradiotherapy. All receptors come from a human donor with HPV-associated anogenital cancer. The CDR3 runs from the conserved cysteine through the conserved F or W. D genes are given only for firm matches. Part of the rows lack a size; the others show once, few, many or a class for expanded clones.

clone size: NA; V gene: TRBV7-2; J gene: TRBJ2-2; D gene: TRBD1; CDR3 protein: CASSPGGRENTGELFF; CDR3 DNA: TGTGCCAGCAGCCCAGGGGGACGGGAGAACACCGGGGAGCTGTTTTTT
clone size: NA; V gene: TRBV6-5; J gene: TRBJ2-2; D gene: NA; CDR3 protein: CASSLGGGELFF; CDR3 DNA: TGTGCCAGCAGTCTGGGCGGCGGGGAGCTGTTTTTT
clone size: NA; V gene: TRBV6-1; J gene: TRBJ2-7; D gene: NA; CDR3 protein: CASIATGYEQYF; CDR3 DNA: TGTGCCAGCATCGCAACAGGCTACGAGCAGTACTTC
clone size: NA; V gene: TRBV10-3; J gene: TRBJ2-5; D gene: NA; CDR3 protein: CAIRDATRGRDQEAQYF; CDR3 DNA: TGTGCCATCAGAGACGCCACCCGGGGTCGAGACCAAGAGGCCCAGTACTTC
clone size: NA; V gene: TRBV6-1; J gene: TRBJ2-7; D gene: NA; CDR3 protein: CASSEPLPHYEQYF; CDR3 DNA: TGTGCCAGCAGTGAACCACTCCCGCACTACGAGCAGTACTTC
clone size: NA; V gene: TRBV27; J gene: TRBJ1-2; D gene: TRBD1; CDR3 protein: CASSPQWTGSFGYTF; CDR3 DNA: TGTGCCAGCAGTCCCCAATGGACAGGGTCGTTTGGCTACACCTTC
clone size: few; V gene: TRBV19; J gene: TRBJ1-2; D gene: NA; CDR3 protein: CASSILQGSDGYTF; CDR3 DNA: TGTGCCAGTAGCATACTGCAGGGAAGTGATGGCTACACCTTC
clone size: NA; V gene: TRBV18; J gene: TRBJ1-2; D gene: NA; CDR3 protein: CASSPPYGYGYTF; CDR3 DNA: TGTGCCAGCTCACCACCCTACGGCTATGGCTACACCTTC
clone size: NA; V gene: TRBV5-1; J gene: TRBJ2-5; D gene: TRBD2; CDR3 protein: CASSPTPSGGGEETQYF; CDR3 DNA: TGCGCCAGCAGCCCAACCCCTAGCGGGGGGGGAGAAGAGACCCAGTACTTC
clone size: NA; V gene: TRBV7-8; J gene: TRBJ1-1; D gene: NA; CDR3 protein: CASSLQIMNTEAFF; CDR3 DNA: TGTGCCAGCAGCTTACAGATCATGAACACTGAAGCTTTCTTT
clone size: NA; V gene: TRBV7-2; J gene: TRBJ2-3; D gene: NA; CDR3 protein: CASSSPRGRDLTDTQYF; CDR3 DNA: TGTGCCAGCAGCTCCCCCAGGGGTAGGGACCTCACAGATACGCAGTATTTT
clone size: NA; V gene: TRBV5-1; J gene: TRBJ2-3; D gene: TRBD2; CDR3 protein: CASRTRGFDTQYF; CDR3 DNA: TGCGCCAGCCGGACTAGGGGATTCGATACGCAGTATTTT
clone size: NA; V gene: TRBV18; J gene: TRBJ1-1; D gene: TRBD1; CDR3 protein: CASSPLRQGANTEAFF; CDR3 DNA: TGTGCCAGCTCACCCCTTCGACAGGGGGCGAACACTGAAGCTTTCTTT
clone size: NA; V gene: TRBV2; J gene: TRBJ1-2; D gene: TRBD1; CDR3 protein: CASRITGGSASGYTF; CDR3 DNA: TGTGCCAGCAGGATAACAGGGGGCTCGGCGTCTGGCTACACCTTC
clone size: NA; V gene: TRBV5-1; J gene: TRBJ2-1; D gene: TRBD2; CDR3 protein: CASSLRPSGSYNEQFF; CDR3 DNA: TGCGCCAGCAGCTTGAGGCCTAGCGGTTCCTACAATGAGCAGTTCTTC
clone size: NA; V gene: TRBV5-1; J gene: TRBJ2-7; D gene: NA; CDR3 protein: CASSNQGFYEQYF; CDR3 DNA: TGCGCCAGCAGCAATCAGGGGTTCTACGAGCAGTACTTC
clone size: medium-sized; V gene: TRBV5-5; J gene: TRBJ1-2; D gene: NA; CDR3 protein: CASSLVVNYGYTF; CDR3 DNA: TGTGCCAGCAGCTTGGTGGTCAACTATGGCTACACCTTC
clone size: NA; V gene: TRBV7-2; J gene: TRBJ1-1; D gene: NA; CDR3 protein: CASSINQGLFSEAFF; CDR3 DNA: TGTGCCAGCAGCATCAACCAGGGGTTGTTTTCTGAAGCTTTCTTT
clone size: NA; V gene: TRBV5-1; J gene: TRBJ2-5; D gene: NA; CDR3 protein: CASSLDEVGTQYF; CDR3 DNA: TGCGCCAGCAGCTTGGATGAGGTGGGGACCCAGTACTTC
clone size: once; V gene: TRBV28; J gene: TRBJ1-2; D gene: NA; CDR3 protein: CATPALQGNYGYTF; CDR3 DNA: TGTGCCACACCCGCGCTCCAGGGAAACTATGGCTACACCTTC
clone size: NA; V gene: TRBV6-5; J gene: TRBJ2-1; D gene: NA; CDR3 protein: CASNPGDTDEQFF; CDR3 DNA: TGTGCCAGCAACCCGGGGGATACGGATGAGCAGTTCTTC
clone size: NA; V gene: TRBV18; J gene: TRBJ2-6; D gene: TRBD1; CDR3 protein: CASSQGAGANVLTF; CDR3 DNA: TGTGCCAGCTCCCAGGGGGCCGGGGCCAACGTCCTGACTTTC
clone size: few; V gene: TRBV10-3; J gene: TRBJ1-6; D gene: TRBD1; CDR3 protein: CAISDPTGDRSPLHF; CDR3 DNA: TGTGCCATCAGTGATCCGACAGGGGATAGATCACCCCTCCACTTT
clone size: NA; V gene: TRBV6-1; J gene: TRBJ2-3; D gene: NA; CDR3 protein: CASTGAGADTQYF; CDR3 DNA: TGTGCCAGCACGGGGGCAGGCGCAGATACGCAGTATTTT
clone size: NA; V gene: TRBV7-8; J gene: TRBJ1-2; D gene: TRBD1; CDR3 protein: CASSLARGRGYTF; CDR3 DNA: TGTGCCAGCAGCTTAGCGAGGGGGCGCGGCTACACCTTC
clone size: few; V gene: TRBV28; J gene: TRBJ2-7; D gene: TRBD1; CDR3 protein: CASSFQGAREQYF; CDR3 DNA: TGTGCCAGCAGTTTTCAGGGGGCGCGGGAGCAGTACTTC
clone size: once; V gene: TRBV6-5; J gene: TRBJ1-1; D gene: TRBD1; CDR3 protein: CASSFDRGLITEAFF; CDR3 DNA: TGTGCCAGCAGTTTTGACAGGGGGCTAATCACTGAAGCTTTCTTT
clone size: NA; V gene: TRBV18; J gene: TRBJ2-2; D gene: NA; CDR3 protein: CASSPPGDTGELFF; CDR3 DNA: TGTGCCAGCTCCCCGCCTGGGGACACCGGGGAGCTGTTTTTT
clone size: NA; V gene: TRBV7-2; J gene: TRBJ1-5; D gene: NA; CDR3 protein: CASSLSNQPQHF; CDR3 DNA: TGTGCCAGCAGTCTTAGCAATCAGCCCCAGCATTTT
clone size: once; V gene: TRBV9; J gene: TRBJ1-4; D gene: NA; CDR3 protein: CASSPQDSGGEKLFF; CDR3 DNA: TGTGCCAGCAGCCCACAGGACAGCGGTGGAGAAAAACTGTTTTTT
clone size: NA; V gene: TRBV19; J gene: TRBJ2-1; D gene: NA; CDR3 protein: CASSFKGTATYNEQFF; CDR3 DNA: TGTGCCAGTAGTTTCAAGGGGACTGCGACCTACAATGAGCAGTTCTTC
clone size: NA; V gene: TRBV18; J gene: TRBJ1-5; D gene: TRBD1; CDR3 protein: CASSRTTGGSNQPQHF; CDR3 DNA: TGTGCCAGCTCGCGGACGACAGGGGGAAGCAATCAGCCCCAGCATTTT
clone size: NA; V gene: TRBV7-2; J gene: TRBJ1-1; D gene: NA; CDR3 protein: CASSSYMRTEAFF; CDR3 DNA: TGTGCCAGCAGCTCCTACATGAGGACTGAAGCTTTCTTT
clone size: NA; V gene: TRBV18; J gene: TRBJ1-3; D gene: TRBD1; CDR3 protein: CASSPAATGPGNTIYF; CDR3 DNA: TGTGCCAGCTCACCTGCCGCGACAGGGCCTGGAAACACCATATATTTT
clone size: NA; V gene: TRBV9; J gene: TRBJ2-1; D gene: TRBD2; CDR3 protein: CASSRSGGAGNEQFF; CDR3 DNA: TGTGCCAGCAGCCGTAGCGGGGGGGCAGGCAATGAGCAGTTCTTC
clone size: NA; V gene: TRBV5-8; J gene: TRBJ1-4; D gene: NA; CDR3 protein: CASSFELDSVNEKLFF; CDR3 DNA: TGTGCCAGCAGCTTCGAGTTGGATTCGGTTAATGAAAAACTGTTTTTT
clone size: once; V gene: TRBV29-1; J gene: TRBJ2-5; D gene: NA; CDR3 protein: CSVDRGRETQYF; CDR3 DNA: TGCAGCGTTGATCGGGGAAGGGAGACCCAGTACTTC
clone size: NA; V gene: TRBV5-1; J gene: TRBJ2-7; D gene: NA; CDR3 protein: CASSTQQGYEQYF; CDR3 DNA: TGCGCCAGCAGCACTCAACAGGGCTACGAGCAGTACTTC
clone size: NA; V gene: TRBV11-1; J gene: TRBJ2-2; D gene: NA; CDR3 protein: CASSLGGNTGELFF; CDR3 DNA: TGTGCCAGCAGCTTGGGGGGGAACACCGGGGAGCTGTTTTTT
clone size: NA; V gene: TRBV2; J gene: TRBJ1-5; D gene: NA; CDR3 protein: CASSERTGNQPQHF; CDR3 DNA: TGTGCCAGCAGTGAAAGGACCGGCAATCAGCCCCAGCATTTT
clone size: once; V gene: TRBV10-3; J gene: TRBJ1-1; D gene: NA; CDR3 protein: CAISDWKNTEAFF; CDR3 DNA: TGTGCCATCAGTGACTGGAAGAACACTGAAGCTTTCTTT
clone size: once; V gene: TRBV11-1; J gene: TRBJ1-2; D gene: TRBD1; CDR3 protein: CASSWGQPNYGYTF; CDR3 DNA: TGTGCCAGCAGCTGGGGACAGCCTAACTATGGCTACACCTTC
clone size: NA; V gene: TRBV10-3; J gene: TRBJ1-2; D gene: NA; CDR3 protein: CAIGRADANYGYTF; CDR3 DNA: TGTGCCATCGGTAGGGCAGATGCTAACTATGGCTACACCTTC
clone size: NA; V gene: TRBV5-1; J gene: TRBJ1-1; D gene: TRBD1; CDR3 protein: CASRLRTGNTEAFF; CDR3 DNA: TGCGCCAGCAGACTCCGGACAGGGAACACTGAAGCTTTCTTT
clone size: NA; V gene: TRBV5-1; J gene: TRBJ2-3; D gene: TRBD2; CDR3 protein: CASSLRGGSTDTQYF; CDR3 DNA: TGCGCCAGCAGCTTGCGGGGGGGTAGCACAGATACGCAGTATTTT
clone size: NA; V gene: TRBV5-4; J gene: TRBJ2-1; D gene: NA; CDR3 protein: CASSLYENEQFF; CDR3 DNA: TGTGCCAGCAGCTTGTACGAGAATGAGCAGTTCTTC
clone size: NA; V gene: TRBV7-8; J gene: TRBJ1-1; D gene: NA; CDR3 protein: CASSLAGGTRRAFF; CDR3 DNA: TGTGCCAGCAGCTTAGCGGGGGGGACAAGGCGGGCTTTCTTT
clone size: NA; V gene: TRBV5-1; J gene: TRBJ2-1; D gene: NA; CDR3 protein: CASSLGPPLNEQFF; CDR3 DNA: TGCGCCAGCAGCTTGGGCCCGCCCCTCAATGAGCAGTTCTTC
clone size: NA; V gene: TRBV5-1; J gene: TRBJ1-6; D gene: NA; CDR3 protein: CASSWGPGDSPLHF; CDR3 DNA: TGCGCCAGCAGCTGGGGACCCGGGGATTCACCCCTCCACTTT
clone size: NA; V gene: TRBV30; J gene: TRBJ2-2; D gene: TRBD1; CDR3 protein: CAWSRGTGELFF; CDR3 DNA: TGTGCCTGGAGCAGGGGGACCGGGGAGCTGTTTTTT